A selection of T cell receptor beta chains follows, all from one sample in a study of T cells in Graves' hyperthyroidism and ophthalmopathy. TCRdb processed the multiplex PCR reads anew with MiXCR; each CDR3 protein has one entry. Here the sample spans around 450,000 distinct CDR3 sequences, 15% to 18% being singletons. Material for sequencing was blood. Receptors originate from a woman younger than 30 with Graves' hyperthyroidism. The CDR3 runs from the conserved cysteine through the conserved F or W. A D gene is named only where the DNA matches it firmly. Clone size appears in some rows only: once, few, many, or a class for an expanded clone.

v_call,d_call,j_call,clone_size,cdr3_nt,cdr3_aa
TRBV6-5,-,TRBJ1-1,-,TGTGCCAGCAGTTATCGCCCGCCATCAGCTGTAGAAGCTTTCTTT,CASSYRPPSAVEAFF
TRBV11-2,TRBD2,TRBJ2-7,many,TGTGCCAGCGGACATAGCGGGAGGGGTTACGAGCAGTACTTC,CASGHSGRGYEQYF
TRBV4-3,-,TRBJ2-3,-,TGCGCCAGCAGCCCAAGACAGGGAGGTACAGATACGCAGTATTTT,CASSPRQGGTDTQYF
TRBV19,-,TRBJ1-5,few,TGTGCCAGTGGTGGACCAACGAGCAATCAGCCCCAGCATTTT,CASGGPTSNQPQHF
TRBV6-2/TRBV6-3,TRBD2,TRBJ2-7,many,TGTGCCAGCAGTTACGGGACTAGCGGGAGGGCATACGAGCAGTACTTC,CASSYGTSGRAYEQYF
TRBV4-1,-,TRBJ2-1,-,TGCGCCAGCAGCCGGGACTTGGGACGTGGCTACAATGAGCAGCTCTTC,CASSRDLGRGYNEQLF
TRBV5-1,TRBD2,TRBJ2-1,many,TGCGCCAGCAGCCTGGTGAAAGGGAGCGGGAACAATGAGCAGTTCTTC,CASSLVKGSGNNEQFF
TRBV6-2/TRBV6-3,-,TRBJ1-2,few,TGTGCCAGCAGTTACACGTCAGGGTCGGATGGCTACACCTTC,CASSYTSGSDGYTF
TRBV12-3/TRBV12-4,-,TRBJ2-7,many,TGTGCCAGCCCTCTACCGGTAGGGGGGAGGGAAAGCTCCTACGAGCAGTACTTC,CASPLPVGGRESSYEQYF
TRBV15,TRBD1,TRBJ1-2,-,TGTGGACAGGGCTCCTATGGCTACACCTTC,CGQGSYGYTF
TRBV3-1,TRBD2,TRBJ2-1,many,TGTGCCAGCAGCCAAGAGGATTCTTTGCGGCGGGAGTTTACCAATGAGCAGTTCTTC,CASSQEDSLRREFTNEQFF
TRBV20-1,-,TRBJ2-7,many,TGCAGTGCTAGAGATCTGGAAGCGCCGAGCTCCTACGAGCAGTACTTC,CSARDLEAPSSYEQYF
TRBV27,TRBD1,TRBJ1-1,-,TGTGCCAGCAGGGGGTATACAGGGGGCACTGAAGCTTTCTTT,CASRGYTGGTEAFF
TRBV7-2,TRBD1,TRBJ2-5,few,TGTGCCAGCAGCTCCCATGGGACAGGGATATGGAAACAAGAGACCCAGTACTTC,CASSSHGTGIWKQETQYF
TRBV20-1,TRBD2,TRBJ2-3,many,TGCAGTGCTACTCTAGCGGGGGGAAATGCAAATACGCAGTATTTT,CSATLAGGNANTQYF
TRBV12-3/TRBV12-4,-,TRBJ1-1,many,TGTGCCAGCAGTTTAGACGAGGGTTCCACTGAAGCTTTCTTT,CASSLDEGSTEAFF
TRBV24-1,TRBD2,TRBJ2-1,many,TGTGCCACCAGTTTAGCGGGAGGCTCCTACAATGAGCAGTTCTTC,CATSLAGGSYNEQFF
TRBV2,-,TRBJ2-2,many,TGTGCCAGCAGTGTCTACCCCCCAGCCGGGGAGCTGTTTTTT,CASSVYPPAGELFF
TRBV19,-,TRBJ2-7,once,TGTGCCAGTAGTAACACCCCCGTCTCCTACAATGAGCAGTACTTC,CASSNTPVSYNEQYF
TRBV20-1,-,TRBJ2-5,-,TGCAGTGCCCGACACGTATCGGTCCAAGAGACCCAGTACTTC,CSARHVSVQETQYF
TRBV19,-,TRBJ2-6,-,TGTGCCAGTAGTATCTTGGGGGCCAACGTCCTGACTTTC,CASSILGANVLTF
TRBV28,TRBD1,TRBJ1-2,many,TGTGCCAGCAGCCGGGCAGACAGGGAATTATATGGCTACACCTTC,CASSRADRELYGYTF
TRBV7-6,TRBD1,TRBJ2-2,many,TGTGCCAGCAGTTTACAGGGGGCTACAGGCGGGGAGCTGTTTTTT,CASSLQGATGGELFF
TRBV9,TRBD2,TRBJ2-7,-,TGTGCCAGCAGCCCTCAGCGGGAGTTTTCTTACGAGCAGTACTTC,CASSPQREFSYEQYF
TRBV19,-,TRBJ2-1,few,TGTGCCACCTCGAGTGGTCCAGTGGGTGAGCAGTTCTTC,CATSSGPVGEQFF
TRBV7-3,-,TRBJ2-1,many,TGTGCCAGCAGCTCCCCGGATAGCGGCCACCTCCTCTCCTACAATGAGCAGTTCTTC,CASSSPDSGHLLSYNEQFF
TRBV6-1,-,TRBJ2-1,-,TGTGCCAGCAGTAAAACAGGGCCAGCTTTGGGGGAGCAGTTCTTC,CASSKTGPALGEQFF
TRBV6-1,-,TRBJ1-6,many,TGTGCCAGCGGCGGGGCGCACGGAGAATCACCCCTCCACTTT,CASGGAHGESPLHF
TRBV24-1,-,TRBJ1-5,many,TGTGCCACCAGTTTCGGATGGAGCAATCAGCCCCAGCATTTT,CATSFGWSNQPQHF
TRBV11-2,-,TRBJ1-6,few,TGTGCCAGCAGCTTACAGGGACTGCGGAATTCACCCCTCCACTTT,CASSLQGLRNSPLHF